The 22 T cell receptor beta chains reported below all come from one sample, sequenced in a study of shared clonotypes between healthy human individuals. Only in-frame clones appear in the TCRdb table, and some are missing; sequencing was by immunoSEQ multiplex PCR. The sample yields about 710,000 clones, around 78% seen once. The sample taken for sequencing was memory CD4+ T cells sorted from blood. The subset denotes: CD45RA-negative fraction. The source of these receptors is a woman aged 25 to 39 in good health.

This clone was seen a single time. This chain uses TRBV29-1 with TRBJ2-2; D unclear. CDR1 is SQVTM, CDR2 ANQGSEA, per germline. The V end lost 6 bases, the J end lost 4 bases, and 12 bases lay between the germline ends. The CDR3 totals 13 residues. CDR3 nucleotides: TGCAGCGTACACGGGTATCGCACCGGGGAGCTGTTTTTT. This gives the protein CSVHGYRTGELFF.

The gene calls are TRBV6-5 and TRBJ1-2; D is uncertain. The germline V gene has CDR1 MNHEY and CDR2 SVGAGI. The CDR3 sequence is 15 residues long. Trimming pared 7 bases from V and 4 bases from J, leaving 19 bases between. The CDR3 reads CASTPSVGRAYGYTF. CDR3 DNA: TGTGCCAGCACCCCTTCGGTGGGAAGGGCCTATGGCTACACCTTC.

This clone has a handful of counts. At one end the junction does not follow the germline gene, possibly because of a read error. The CDR3 here is CASSEDQGLVGGKQYF. CDR3 in DNA: TGTGCCAGCAGCGAAGACCAGGGGCTAGTCGGAGGGAAGCAGTACTTC. The J gene is TRBJ2-7, the V gene TRBV6-1, with D perhaps matching TRBD1 or TRBD2 (6 bases each). This CDR3 comprises 16 residues. The germline V gene encodes CDR1 MNHNS and CDR2 SASEGT.

The J gene is TRBJ2-1, the V gene TRBV4-1; 9 positions agree with TRBD2. V lost 1 base to trimming and J lost 10 bases; unmatched junction nucleotides: 8. This CDR3 is built from 15 residues. Germline V gene sequence: CDR1 MGHRA, CDR2 YSYEKL. CDR3 DNA: TGCGCCAGCAGCCAAGTCGAGGCTAGCGGGATGGAGCAGTTCTTC. This encodes CASSQVEASGMEQFF.

The V call is TRBV29-1, the J call TRBJ2-3, with D possibly matching TRBD1 (6 bases). This CDR3 contains 14 residues. Trimming left V 5 bases short and J 3 bases short, with 15 bases between. Germline-derived CDR1 and CDR2 are SQVTM and ANQGSEA. The CDR3 DNA follows: TGCAGCGTTCAAAGGACAGTAGCGACAGATACGCAGTATTTT. As protein: CSVQRTVATDTQYF.

The rearrangement joins TRBV29-1 to TRBJ1-1, with D tentatively TRBD1 (5 bases). The CDR3 consists of 12 residues. V lost 4 bases, J lost 3 bases, and 9 bases lay in between. Germline-derived CDR1 and CDR2 are SQVTM and ANQGSEA. This CDR3 reads CSVGGLDTEAFF. In DNA, the CDR3 is TGCAGCGTTGGGGGCCTGGACACTGAAGCTTTCTTT.

Only a few counts were recorded for this clone. The rearrangement joins TRBV19 to TRBJ1-2; D might be TRBD1 (6 bases). The CDR3 has 12 amino acids. Germline V CDR1 and CDR2: LNHDA, SQIVND (reference sequence). Trimming cost V 6 bases and J 8 bases, with 13 bases left between them. The chain's CDR3 is CASSQQGWGYTF. The CDR3, as DNA: TGTGCCAGTAGCCAACAGGGTTGGGGCTACACCTTC.

This chain joins TRBV5-1 and TRBJ2-4; the D gene is possibly TRBD2 (6 bases). V lost 4 bases to trimming and J lost 7 bases, with 18 bases between them. CDR3 length: 15 amino acids. The V gene's germline CDR1 is SGHRS and CDR2 YFSETQ. The CDR3 loop reads CASSQALAGTNIQYF. CDR3 nucleotide sequence: TGCGCCAGCAGCCAGGCCCTGGCGGGGACCAACATTCAGTACTTC.

This chain uses TRBV4-2 with TRBJ2-7; D is perhaps TRBD2 (6 bases). CDR3 size: 14 residues. The germline gives CDR1 LGHNA, CDR2 YNFKEQ. V gave up 1 base and J gave up 7 bases, with 14 bases separating them. The CDR3 sequence: CASSQAEGGSEQYF. CDR3 in DNA: TGTGCCAGCAGCCAAGCCGAGGGAGGCTCTGAGCAGTACTTC.

This clone was seen just once. This chain connects TRBV5-4 to TRBJ1-2, with D perhaps matching TRBD1 (6 bases). The CDR3 has 13 amino acids. CDR1 is SGHNT and CDR2 is YYREEE in the germline V gene (reference sequence). V lost 2 bases to trimming and J lost 8 bases, with 13 bases between them. The CDR3 nucleotides are TGTGCCAGCAGCTTCTCAGACAGGAAGGGCTACACCTTC. This codes for CASSFSDRKGYTF.

This clone occurred once. The V gene is TRBV5-1, the J gene TRBJ2-1, with D possibly matching TRBD2 (6 bases). The CDR3 has 16 residues. CDR1 and CDR2 from the germline V gene are SGHRS and YFSETQ. The V end was cut by 0 bases, the J end by 6 bases, with 16 bases between. The CDR3 DNA reads as TGCGCCAGCAGCTTGGCCCCCTCCGGCGGGACCAATGAGCAGTTCTTC. This gives the protein CASSLAPSGGTNEQFF.

This sequence joins TRBV29-1 and TRBJ2-1; maybe TRBD1 (5 bases). CDR1 and CDR2 (germline): SQVTM, ANQGSEA. V was trimmed by 7 bases and J by 4 bases, leaving 14 bases between them. The CDR3 has 13 residues. The CDR3 DNA reads as TGCAGCGCTGTGACAGATTCATACAATGAGCAGTTCTTC. Protein product: CSAVTDSYNEQFF.

The chain carries TRBV6-1 and TRBJ1-2; the D is unclear. The CDR3 sequence is 14 residues long. The V end was cut by 6 bases, the J end by 5 bases, with 16 bases between. Germline loops: CDR1 MNHNS, CDR2 SASEGT. CDR3 sequence reads: CASRSGSENYGYTF. DNA for the CDR3: TGTGCCAGCAGATCAGGTTCGGAAAATTATGGCTACACCTTC.

CDR3 in amino acids: CASSLPAEGQNYEQYF. For the CDR3, the DNA is TGTGCCAGCAGCTTGCCGGCGGAAGGACAGAACTACGAGCAGTACTTC. This chain connects TRBV5-6 to TRBJ2-7; possible D gene TRBD1, 6 bases. The CDR3 extends over 16 amino acids. Germline CDR1 reads SGHDT; CDR2 reads YYEEEE. The V gene lost 1 base and the J gene lost 3 bases, with 17 bases spanning the gap.

This rearrangement joins TRBV6-6 to TRBJ1-1, with D uncertain. This CDR3 region has 14 residues. With 4 bases removed from V and 3 bases from J, the gap between germline ends came to 12 bases. Per the germline V gene, CDR1 is MNHNY and CDR2 is SVGAGI (reference sequence). The CDR3 DNA follows: TGTGCCAGCAGTTCACCGTCCGGGTACACTGAAGCTTTCTTT. Translation: CASSSPSGYTEAFF.

The chain combines TRBV5-4 with TRBJ1-2; D gene uncertain. Between the trimmed V and J ends, which lost 0 bases and 0 bases, there was a span of 6 bases. This CDR3 has 14 residues. Germline V gives CDR1 SGHNT, CDR2 YYREEE (reference sequence). CDR3 in DNA: TGTGCCAGCAGCTTGGCCGGGACTAACTATGGCTACACCTTC. Translating gives CASSLAGTNYGYTF.

The chain combines TRBV28 with TRBJ1-5; D remains ambiguous. The ends were cut back, 4 bases at V and 3 bases at J, with 4 bases in the middle. CDR1 is MDHEN, CDR2 SYDVKM, per germline. The CDR3 runs 12 residues. Here the CDR3 reads CASSYFNQPQHF. In DNA, the CDR3 is TGTGCCAGCAGTTACTTCAATCAGCCCCAGCATTTT.

The CDR3 DNA reads TGTGCCAGCAGCCTTTCGGGACTAGCGGGAGGAGGAGATACGCAGTATTTT. Its protein is CASSLSGLAGGGDTQYF. The chain links TRBV9 to TRBJ2-3; 15 nucleotides agree with TRBD2. This CDR3 spans 17 amino acids. Germline V CDR1 and CDR2: SGDLS, YYNGEE. V lost 4 bases and J lost 5; bases outside the gene matches: 8.

This rearrangement joins TRBV27 to TRBJ1-1; 10 bases map to TRBD1. Germline trimming cut 5 bases from V and 4 bases from J; bases unmatched to any gene: 10. The CDR3 runs to 16 residues. Germline assignment: CDR1 MNHEY and CDR2 SMNVEV (reference sequence). The CDR3 region is CASSIQTGGAGTEAFF. CDR3 nucleotides: TGTGCCAGCAGTATACAGACAGGGGGCGCAGGCACTGAAGCTTTCTTT.

The chain uses TRBV28 and TRBJ2-3, with TRBD2 identical over 7 bases. Germline CDR1 reads MDHEN; CDR2 reads SYDVKM. The CDR3 loop spans 16 amino acids. J gave up 4 bases and V 3 bases, and 10 bases lay outside the gene matches. In DNA form, the CDR3 reads TGTGCCAGCAGTTTCCGGGAGGCCCATCCGGCAGATACGCAGTATTTT. Its translation is CASSFREAHPADTQYF.

This clone has ten or more counts. The CDR3 DNA sequence: TGTGCCACCTCGACCTGGAGCACAGATACGCAGTATTTT. Its protein is CATSTWSTDTQYF. The chain has TRBV19 and TRBJ2-3; D not certain. The CDR3 consists of 13 residues. Germline lookup yields CDR1 LNHDA and CDR2 SQIVND (reference sequence). Deletions cut 10 bases from V and 0 bases from J, with 11 bases between.

Only one count was recorded for this clone. The V gene is TRBV6-1, the J gene TRBJ1-1, with TRBD1 matching over 9 bases. The CDR3 has 15 amino acids. Per the germline V gene, CDR1 is MNHNS and CDR2 is SASEGT. The V and J ends lost 3 bases and 7 bases, in that order; junction bases with no gene match: 9. Written as DNA, the CDR3 is TGTGCCAGCAGTGACGGGGACAGGGCAATATTTGAAGCTTTCTTT. Translation: CASSDGDRAIFEAFF.